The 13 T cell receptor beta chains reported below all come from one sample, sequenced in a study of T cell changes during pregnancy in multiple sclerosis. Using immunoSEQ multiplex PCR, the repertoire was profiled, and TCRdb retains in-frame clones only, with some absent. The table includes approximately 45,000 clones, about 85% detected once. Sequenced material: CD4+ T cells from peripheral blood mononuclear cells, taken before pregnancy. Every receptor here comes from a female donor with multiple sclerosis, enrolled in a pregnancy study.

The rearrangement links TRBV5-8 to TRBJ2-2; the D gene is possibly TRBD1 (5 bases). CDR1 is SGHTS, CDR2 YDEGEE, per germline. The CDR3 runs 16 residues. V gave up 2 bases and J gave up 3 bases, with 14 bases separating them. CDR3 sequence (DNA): TGTGCCAGCAGCTTACGCAGGGCTATGGACACCGGGGAGCTGTTTTTT. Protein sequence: CASSLRRAMDTGELFF. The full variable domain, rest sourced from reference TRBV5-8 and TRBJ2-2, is EAGVTQSPTHLIKTRGQQATLRCSPISGHTSVYWYQQALGLGLQFLLWYDEGEERNRGNFPPRFSGRQFPNYSSELNVNALELEDSALYLCASSLRRAMDTGELFFGEGSRLTVL.

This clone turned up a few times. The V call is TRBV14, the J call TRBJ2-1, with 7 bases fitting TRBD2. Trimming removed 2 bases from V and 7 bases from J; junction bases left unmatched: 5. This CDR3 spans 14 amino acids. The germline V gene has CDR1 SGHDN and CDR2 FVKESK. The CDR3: CASSQNWGGNEQFF. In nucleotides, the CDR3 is TGTGCCAGCAGCCAAAATTGGGGAGGGAATGAGCAGTTCTTC. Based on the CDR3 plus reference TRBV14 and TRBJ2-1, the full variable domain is EAGVTQFPSHSVIEKGQTVTLRCDPISGHDNLYWYRRVMGKEIKFLLHFVKESKQDESGMPNNRFLAERTGGTYSTLKVQPAELEDSGVYFCASSQNWGGNEQFFGPGTRLTVL.

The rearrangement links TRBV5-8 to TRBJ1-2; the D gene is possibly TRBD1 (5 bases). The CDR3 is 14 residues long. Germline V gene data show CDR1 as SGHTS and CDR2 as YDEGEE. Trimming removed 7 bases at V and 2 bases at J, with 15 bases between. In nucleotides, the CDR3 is TGTGCCAGCGGAATTAACAGGCGAAACTATGGCTACACCTTC. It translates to CASGINRRNYGYTF.

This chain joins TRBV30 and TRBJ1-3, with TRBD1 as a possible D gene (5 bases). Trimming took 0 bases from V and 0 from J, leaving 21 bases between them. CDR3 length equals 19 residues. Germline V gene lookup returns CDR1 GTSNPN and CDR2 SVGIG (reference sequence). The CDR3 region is CAWSVLPGRVGYSGNTIYF. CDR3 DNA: TGTGCCTGGAGTGTATTGCCAGGGAGGGTAGGGTACTCTGGAAACACCATATATTTT.

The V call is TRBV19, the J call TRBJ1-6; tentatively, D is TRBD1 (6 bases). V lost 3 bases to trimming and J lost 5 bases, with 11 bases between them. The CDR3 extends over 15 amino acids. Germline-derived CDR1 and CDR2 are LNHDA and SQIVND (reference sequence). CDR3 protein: CASSIGQGNNSPLHF. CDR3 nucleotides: TGTGCCAGTAGTATTGGTCAGGGGAATAATTCACCCCTCCACTTT.

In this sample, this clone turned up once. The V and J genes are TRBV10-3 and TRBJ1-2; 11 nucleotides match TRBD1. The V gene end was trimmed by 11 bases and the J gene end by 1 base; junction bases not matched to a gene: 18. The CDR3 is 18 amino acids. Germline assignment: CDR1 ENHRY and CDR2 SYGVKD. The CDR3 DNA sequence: TGTGCCGCGCTTCCTAATGACGGGACAGGGGGGATTAACTATGGCTACACCTTC. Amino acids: CAALPNDGTGGINYGYTF.

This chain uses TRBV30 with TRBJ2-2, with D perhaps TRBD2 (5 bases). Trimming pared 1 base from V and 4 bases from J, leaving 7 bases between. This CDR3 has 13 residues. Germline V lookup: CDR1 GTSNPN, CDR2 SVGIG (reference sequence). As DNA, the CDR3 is TGTGCCTGGAGTGGGGGAGTCACCGGGGAGCTGTTTTTT. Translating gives CAWSGGVTGELFF.

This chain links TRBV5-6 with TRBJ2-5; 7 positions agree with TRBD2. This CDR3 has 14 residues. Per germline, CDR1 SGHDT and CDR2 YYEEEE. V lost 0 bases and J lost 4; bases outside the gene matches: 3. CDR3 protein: CASSLVSGGETQYF. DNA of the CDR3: TGTGCCAGCAGCTTGGTATCGGGGGGAGAGACCCAGTACTTC.

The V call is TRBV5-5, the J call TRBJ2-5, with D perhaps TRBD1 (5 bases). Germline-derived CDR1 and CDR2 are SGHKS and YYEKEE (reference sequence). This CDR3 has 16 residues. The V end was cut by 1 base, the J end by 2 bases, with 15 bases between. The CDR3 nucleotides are TGTGCCAGCAGCTTGAACGATAGGGGCGGACAAGAGACCCAGTACTTC. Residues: CASSLNDRGGQETQYF.

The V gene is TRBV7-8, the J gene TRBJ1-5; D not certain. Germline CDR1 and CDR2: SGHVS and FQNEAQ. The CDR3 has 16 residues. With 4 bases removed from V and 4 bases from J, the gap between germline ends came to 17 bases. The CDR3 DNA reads TGTGCCAGCAGCTGGAGGTCCTCGGGCCCTAATCAGCCCCAGCATTTT. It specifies CASSWRSSGPNQPQHF.

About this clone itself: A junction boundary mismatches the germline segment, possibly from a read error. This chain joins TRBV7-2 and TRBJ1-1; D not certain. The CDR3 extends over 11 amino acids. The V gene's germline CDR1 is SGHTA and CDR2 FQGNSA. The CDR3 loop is CASSSREQPIF. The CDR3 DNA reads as TGTGCCAGCAGCTCAAGAGAACAGCCGATCTTT.

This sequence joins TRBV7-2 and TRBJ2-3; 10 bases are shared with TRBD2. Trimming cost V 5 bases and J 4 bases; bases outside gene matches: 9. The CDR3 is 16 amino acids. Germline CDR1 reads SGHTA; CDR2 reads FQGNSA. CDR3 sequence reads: CASSVRLAGGPDTQYF. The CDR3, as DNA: TGTGCCAGCAGCGTAAGACTAGCGGGCGGCCCAGATACGCAGTATTTT.

The DNA of the CDR3 is TGTGCCAGCAGCCGCAATCTAGCGGGGGGGAAGCAGTTCTTC. It yields the protein CASSRNLAGGKQFF. The V and J genes are TRBV11-3 and TRBJ2-1; 12 nucleotides agree with TRBD2. Germline values: CDR1 SGHNT, CDR2 YENEEA. V shed 5 bases and J 11 bases; nucleotides not matched to a gene: 7. This CDR3 is built from 14 residues.